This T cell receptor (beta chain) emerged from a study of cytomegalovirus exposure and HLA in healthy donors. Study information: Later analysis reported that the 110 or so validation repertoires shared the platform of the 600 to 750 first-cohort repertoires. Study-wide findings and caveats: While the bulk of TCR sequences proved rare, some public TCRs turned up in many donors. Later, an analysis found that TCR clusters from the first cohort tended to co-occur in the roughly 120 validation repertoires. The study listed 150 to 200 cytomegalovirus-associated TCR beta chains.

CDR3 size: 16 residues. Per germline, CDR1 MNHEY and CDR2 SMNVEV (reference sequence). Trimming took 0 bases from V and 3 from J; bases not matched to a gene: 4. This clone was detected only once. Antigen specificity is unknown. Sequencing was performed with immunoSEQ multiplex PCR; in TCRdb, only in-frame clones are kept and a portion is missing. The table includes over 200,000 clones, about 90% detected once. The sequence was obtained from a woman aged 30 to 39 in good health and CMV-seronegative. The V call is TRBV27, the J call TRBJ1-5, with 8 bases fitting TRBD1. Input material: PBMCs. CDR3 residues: CASSLSSGGFNQPQHF. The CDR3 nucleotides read TGTGCCAGCAGTTTATCGTCAGGGGGCTTCAATCAGCCCCAGCATTTT.